What follows are 11 T cell receptor beta chains derived from one specimen sequenced in a study of vaccination and CD4 T cells after COVID-19. These receptors have no known antigen. Sequenced with the Oncomine TCR Beta short-read assay was DNA taken from cultured CD4+ T cells. TCRdb re-analysed the PCR reads in MiXCR, keeping a single row per CDR3 protein. The profile covers 20,000 to 25,000 distinct CDR3 sequences, with about 59% appearing a single time and roughly 5.6% taken by the ten largest. The sample's treatment: roughly 10-day PBMC culture with coronavirus spike peptide pools or control peptides (ViraFEST assay). Sequencing was done on a sample of CD4+ T cells from blood, cultured in vitro. The receptors stem from a human donor who had recovered from COVID-19.

The chain couples TRBV19 to TRBJ1-2; D is undetermined. Germline V gene data show CDR1 as LNHDA and CDR2 as SQIVND (reference sequence). There are 13 residues in the CDR3. Trimming removed 1 base at V and 5 bases at J, with 8 bases between. The CDR3 sequence: CASSIGRPYGYTF. The CDR3 DNA sequence: TGTGCCAGTAGTATAGGACGACCATATGGCTACACCTTC.

The table lists this clonotype with a few counts. This chain connects TRBV5-4 to TRBJ1-5; D may be TRBD1 (5 bases). This CDR3 is 14 amino acids long. Trimming left V 2 bases short and J 4 bases short, with 10 bases between. From germline, CDR1 is SGHNT and CDR2 YYREEE (reference sequence). The CDR3 region is CASSFDRKNQPQHF. The CDR3 DNA sequence: TGTGCCAGCAGCTTCGACAGAAAAAATCAGCCCCAGCATTTT.

The chain combines TRBV20-1 with TRBJ1-1, with 8 bases lining up with TRBD1. The V gene's germline CDR1 is DFQATT and CDR2 SNEGSKA (reference sequence). The CDR3 covers 16 residues. The trim removed 2 bases at V and 0 bases at J, leaving 8 bases unmatched. The CDR3 loop is CSARPRTGWVNTEAFF. The DNA for the CDR3 is TGCAGTGCTAGACCTCGGACAGGGTGGGTGAACACTGAAGCTTTCTTT.

The chain uses TRBV20-1 and TRBJ1-5, with 11 bases matching TRBD1. The trim removed 6 bases at V and 4 bases at J, leaving 8 bases unmatched. This CDR3 is built from 15 residues. CDR1 is DFQATT and CDR2 is SNEGSKA in the germline V gene (reference sequence). CDR3 in DNA: TGCAGTGCGAGGACAGGGGGCGAAAGAAATCAGCCCCAGCATTTT. The encoded protein is CSARTGGERNQPQHF.

This chain connects TRBV27 to TRBJ1-5; maybe TRBD1 (6 bases). Germline assignment: CDR1 MNHEY and CDR2 SMNVEV (reference sequence). The CDR3 extends over 16 amino acids. V was pared by 5 bases and J by 1 base, with 15 bases between. In DNA form, the CDR3 reads TGTGCCAGCAGTCCGAGGGGGGACGCGAGCAATCAGCCCCAGCATTTT. Translated, it gives CASSPRGDASNQPQHF.

This clonotype appeared a few times. The gene calls are TRBV6-1 and TRBJ2-5, with 7 bases identical to TRBD2. Germline trimming cut 2 bases from V and 2 bases from J; bases unmatched to any gene: 11. Germline CDR1 and CDR2: MNHNS and SASEGT. This CDR3 comprises 17 residues. The CDR3 DNA follows: TGTGCCAGCAGTGAATTCCCCTGGGCGGGGGTACAAGAGACCCAGTACTTC. The encoded protein is CASSEFPWAGVQETQYF.

This chain connects TRBV5-1 to TRBJ2-3; either TRBD1 or TRBD2 may fit D (5 bases each). V lost 6 bases, J lost 4 bases, and 15 bases lay in between. This CDR3 spans 14 amino acids. CDR1 SGHRS and CDR2 YFSETQ come from the germline V gene. The CDR3 DNA reads as TGCGCCAGCACCGCTAACTTGGGGGCAGATACGCAGTATTTT. As protein: CASTANLGADTQYF.

This rearrangement joins TRBV11-2 to TRBJ2-3, with TRBD2 matching over 7 bases. V lost 0 bases to trimming and J lost 3 bases; unmatched junction nucleotides: 3. Germline values: CDR1 SGHAT, CDR2 FQNNGV. The CDR3 sequence is 15 residues long. The CDR3, as DNA: TGTGCCAGCAGCTTAGAGCGGGAGAGGACAGATACGCAGTATTTT. Amino acid sequence: CASSLERERTDTQYF.

This chain uses TRBV19 with TRBJ2-7; possible D gene TRBD1, 6 bases. The CDR3 has 15 residues. Trimming left V 5 bases short and J 5 bases short, with 19 bases between. Germline-derived CDR1 and CDR2 are LNHDA and SQIVND (reference sequence). The CDR3 loop is CASSPKRGNEDEQYF. The DNA of the CDR3 is TGTGCCAGTAGTCCCAAGAGGGGGAACGAGGACGAGCAGTACTTC. Complete variable domain (other parts from reference TRBV19 and TRBJ2-7): DGGITQSPKYLFRKEGQNVTLSCEQNLNHDAMYWYRQDPGQGLRLIYYSQIVNDFQKGDIAEGYSVSREKKESFPLTVTSAQKNPTAFYLCASSPKRGNEDEQYFGPGTRLTVT.

The chain combines TRBV20-1 with TRBJ1-4, with unresolved D. Trimming removed 1 base from V and 2 bases from J, with 8 bases in between. The CDR3 loop spans 14 amino acids. Germline V gives CDR1 DFQATT, CDR2 SNEGSKA (reference sequence). For the CDR3, the DNA is TGCAGTGCTAGAGTACCGGGTACTAATGAAAAACTGTTTTTT. Translated, it gives CSARVPGTNEKLFF.

J is TRBJ1-5 and V is TRBV5-1; possible D gene TRBD1, 6 bases. V shed 3 bases and J shed 4 bases, with 8 bases lying between them. Germline CDR1 SGHRS, CDR2 YFSETQ. The CDR3 sequence is 13 residues long. The CDR3 sequence is CASSSGENQPQHF. Here the CDR3 DNA reads TGCGCCAGCAGCTCAGGGGAAAATCAGCCCCAGCATTTT.